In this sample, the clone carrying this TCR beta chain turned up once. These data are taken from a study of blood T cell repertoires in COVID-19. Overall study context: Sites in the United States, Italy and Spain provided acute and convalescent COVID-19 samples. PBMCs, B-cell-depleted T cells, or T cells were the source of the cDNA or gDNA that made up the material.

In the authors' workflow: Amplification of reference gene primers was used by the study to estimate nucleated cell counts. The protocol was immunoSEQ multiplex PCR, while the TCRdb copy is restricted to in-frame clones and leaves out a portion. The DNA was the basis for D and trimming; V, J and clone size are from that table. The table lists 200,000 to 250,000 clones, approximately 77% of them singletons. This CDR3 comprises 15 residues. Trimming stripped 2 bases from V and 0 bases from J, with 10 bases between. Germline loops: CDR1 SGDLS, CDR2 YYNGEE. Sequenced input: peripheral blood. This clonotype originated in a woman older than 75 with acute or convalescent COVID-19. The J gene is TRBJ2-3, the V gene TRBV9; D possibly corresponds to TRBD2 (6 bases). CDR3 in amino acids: CASSVGLSSTDTQYF. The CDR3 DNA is TGTGCCAGCAGCGTGGGACTCTCTAGCACAGATACGCAGTATTTT. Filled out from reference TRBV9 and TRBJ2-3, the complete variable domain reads DSGVTQTPKHLITATGQRVTLRCSPRSGDLSVYWYQQSLDQGLQFLIQYYNGEERAKGNILERFSAQQFPDLHSELNLSSLELGDSALYFCASSVGLSSTDTQYFGPGTRLTVL.